These 3 T cell receptor beta chains originate from one sample sequenced in a study of blood T cell repertoires in COVID-19. Data came from immunoSEQ multiplex PCR; TCRdb stores just in-frame clones and leaves some out. Seen here are 40,000 or so clones, over 75% observed once, and the top ten hold approximately 9.5%. Source material: peripheral blood. The receptors here all came from a human donor in a cohort sampled during active COVID-19.

J is TRBJ1-5 and V is TRBV27; TRBD1 matches 9 bases. CDR1 MNHEY and CDR2 SMNVEV come from the germline V gene (reference sequence). With V trimmed by 5 bases and J by 5 bases, 10 bases remained unmatched. This CDR3 is 16 amino acids long. CDR3 amino acids: CASSRAGTGNYQPQHF. The CDR3 DNA sequence: TGTGCCAGCAGTCGGGCCGGGACAGGGAACTATCAGCCCCAGCATTTT.

The chain carries TRBV30 and TRBJ1-2; possible D gene TRBD1, 6 bases. Trimming removed 3 bases at V and 2 bases at J, with 10 bases between. The CDR3 length is 13 residues. From germline, CDR1 is GTSNPN and CDR2 SVGIG (reference sequence). The CDR3 DNA reads as TGTGCCTGGAGGCCGGGACACAACTATGGCTACACCTTC. This translates into CAWRPGHNYGYTF. The full variable domain, rest sourced from reference TRBV30 and TRBJ1-2, is SQTIHQWPATLVQPVGSPLSLECTVEGTSNPNLYWYRQAAGRGLQLLFYSVGIGQISSEVPQNLSASRPQDRQFILSSKKLLLSDSGFYLCAWRPGHNYGYTFGSGTRLTVV.

This clone turned up a few times. The chain links TRBV5-1 to TRBJ2-7; TRBD2 matches 10 bases. CDR1 and CDR2 from the germline V gene are SGHRS and YFSETQ. The CDR3 totals 14 residues. The trim removed 3 bases at V and 5 bases at J, leaving 5 bases unmatched. This CDR3 reads CASSSGTSAHEQYF. DNA for the CDR3: TGCGCCAGCAGCTCGGGGACTAGCGCCCACGAGCAGTACTTC.